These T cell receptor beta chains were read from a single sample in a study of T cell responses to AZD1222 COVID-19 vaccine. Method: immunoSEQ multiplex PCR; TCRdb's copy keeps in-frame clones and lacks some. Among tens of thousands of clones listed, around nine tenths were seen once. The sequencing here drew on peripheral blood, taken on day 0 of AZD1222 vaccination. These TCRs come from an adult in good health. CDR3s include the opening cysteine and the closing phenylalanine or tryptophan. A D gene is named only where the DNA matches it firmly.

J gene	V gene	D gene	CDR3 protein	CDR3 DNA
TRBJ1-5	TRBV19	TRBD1	CASSAGQGSNQPQHF	TGTGCCAGTAGTGCCGGACAGGGGAGCAATCAGCCCCAGCATTTT
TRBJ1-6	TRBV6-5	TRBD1	CASSYGGQSNSPLHF	TGTGCCAGCAGTTACGGGGGACAGTCTAATTCACCCCTCCACTTT
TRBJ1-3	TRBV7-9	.	CASSAADTIYF	TGTGCCAGCAGCGCAGCGGACACCATATATTTT
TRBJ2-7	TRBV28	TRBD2	CASKGGSRYEQYF	TGTGCCAGCAAAGGCGGGAGTAGGTACGAGCAGTACTTC
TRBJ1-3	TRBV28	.	CASSLGNTIYF	TGTGCCAGCAGTTTAGGGAACACCATATATTTT
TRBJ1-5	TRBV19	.	CASSIVPRGSSNQPQHF	TGTGCCAGTAGTATAGTTCCCCGGGGCAGTAGCAATCAGCCCCAGCATTTT
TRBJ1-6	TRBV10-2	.	CASSESGPSSPLHF	TGCGCCAGCAGTGAATCCGGACCCTCCTCACCCCTCCACTTT
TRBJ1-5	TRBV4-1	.	CASSQTPGQSNQPQHF	TGCGCCAGCAGCCAAACGCCGGGACAAAGCAATCAGCCCCAGCATTTT
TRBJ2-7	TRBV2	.	CASKEGSAYEQYF	TGTGCCAGCAAGGAGGGGTCAGCCTACGAGCAGTACTTC
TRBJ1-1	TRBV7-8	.	CASSPDLNTEAFF	TGTGCCAGCAGCCCCGACTTGAACACTGAAGCTTTCTTT
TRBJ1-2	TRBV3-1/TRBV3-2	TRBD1	CASSQELTQGAGGYTF	TGTGCCAGCAGCCAAGAACTTACACAGGGGGCGGGTGGCTACACCTTC
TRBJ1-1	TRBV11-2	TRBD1	CASKIEGASNTEAFF	TGTGCCAGCAAAATAGAGGGGGCTTCGAACACTGAAGCTTTCTTT
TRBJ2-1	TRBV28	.	CASSSSGTGGLSNEQFF	TGTGCCAGCAGTTCCTCCGGGACCGGGGGTCTGAGCAATGAGCAGTTCTTC
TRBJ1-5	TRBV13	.	CASTAGGFGQPQHF	TGTGCCAGCACCGCCGGGGGGTTTGGTCAGCCCCAGCATTTT